Listed here are 28 T cell receptor beta chains from one sample, sequenced in a study of cytomegalovirus exposure and HLA in healthy donors. 13 Jbeta primers and 60 Vbeta primers were used for the PCR. Sequencing was performed with immunoSEQ multiplex PCR; in TCRdb, only in-frame clones are kept and a portion is missing. The sample lists about 140,000 clones, 80% occurring once. The sample was PBMCs. The source is a woman aged 40-49 years in good health and CMV-seronegative.

The J gene is TRBJ2-1, the V gene TRBV7-2; possible D gene TRBD2, 6 bases. The V end lost 4 bases, the J end lost 6 bases, and 22 bases lay between the germline ends. This CDR3 has 17 amino acids. Germline-derived CDR1 and CDR2 are SGHTA and FQGNSA. The CDR3 loop is CASSSGSARRASNEQFF. In DNA form, the CDR3 reads TGTGCCAGCAGCTCCGGTAGCGCCCGGAGGGCCTCCAATGAGCAGTTCTTC. Together with reference TRBV7-2 and TRBJ2-1, the CDR3 gives the full variable domain: GAGVSQSPSNKVTEKGKDVELRCDPISGHTALYWYRQSLGQGLEFLIYFQGNSAPDKSGLPSDRFSAERTGGSVSTLTIQRTQQEDSAVYLCASSSGSARRASNEQFFGPGTRLTVL.

The chain combines TRBV28 with TRBJ1-1, with D possibly being TRBD1 (6 bases). The CDR3 is 12 amino acids. The germline V gene has CDR1 MDHEN and CDR2 SYDVKM. V shed 6 bases and J shed 5 bases, with 10 bases lying between them. The CDR3 DNA sequence: TGTGCCAGCAGCCGCACAGGGACTGAAGCTTTCTTT. Translating gives CASSRTGTEAFF.

The V and J genes are TRBV7-2 and TRBJ2-1; D not resolved. The CDR3 covers 15 residues. CDR1 is SGHTA, CDR2 FQGNSA, per germline. Trimming removed 5 bases at V and 7 bases at J, with 18 bases between. CDR3 sequence: CASSPRPDTSNEQFF. CDR3 bases: TGTGCCAGCAGCCCCCGCCCCGACACTTCTAATGAGCAGTTCTTC. Using reference TRBV7-2 and TRBJ2-1 for the parts outside the CDR3, the full variable domain is GAGVSQSPSNKVTEKGKDVELRCDPISGHTALYWYRQSLGQGLEFLIYFQGNSAPDKSGLPSDRFSAERTGGSVSTLTIQRTQQEDSAVYLCASSPRPDTSNEQFFGPGTRLTVL.

A few counts support this clone. This chain joins TRBV4-2 and TRBJ2-1; maybe TRBD1 (5 bases). Trimming removed 0 bases at V and 4 bases at J, with 16 bases between. Germline V lookup: CDR1 LGHNA, CDR2 YNFKEQ. The CDR3 loop spans 17 amino acids. The CDR3 bases are TGTGCCAGCAGCCAAGACCCCAGGGCAGCCCTGTACAATGAGCAGTTCTTC. Protein product: CASSQDPRAALYNEQFF.

The V call is TRBV6-5, the J call TRBJ2-7, with D possibly being TRBD2 (5 bases). CDR1 and CDR2 from the germline V gene are MNHEY and SVGAGI. Trimming took 6 bases from V and 3 from J, leaving 12 bases between them. CDR3 length equals 13 residues. As DNA, the CDR3 is TGTGCCAGCAGCGGGAACGGGTACTACGAGCAGTACTTC. Translating it yields CASSGNGYYEQYF.

This chain links TRBV5-6 with TRBJ1-6; D unresolved. CDR3 length: 12 amino acids. V was shortened by 0 bases and J by 10 bases, with 5 bases between the two germline ends. The germline V gene has CDR1 SGHDT and CDR2 YYEEEE. CDR3 nucleotide sequence: TGTGCCAGCAGCTTGGGGAGATCACCCCTCCACTTT. As protein: CASSLGRSPLHF. Filled out from reference TRBV5-6 and TRBJ1-6, the complete variable domain reads DAGVTQSPTHLIKTRGQQVTLRCSPKSGHDTVSWYQQALGQGPQFIFQYYEEEERQRGNFPDRFSGHQFPNYSSELNVNALLLGDSALYLCASSLGRSPLHFGNGTRLTVT.

This rearrangement joins TRBV28 to TRBJ2-7; 9 nucleotides align to TRBD1. The CDR3 length is 14 residues. J gave up 5 bases and V 4 bases, and 6 bases lay outside the gene matches. CDR1 is MDHEN and CDR2 is SYDVKM in the germline V gene. This CDR3 reads CASSYAGTGNEQYF. In DNA form, the CDR3 reads TGTGCCAGCAGTTACGCCGGGACAGGGAACGAGCAGTACTTC.

The genes are TRBV7-9 and TRBJ2-5, with TRBD2 matching 8 bases. V gave up 5 bases and J gave up 1 base; unmatched junction bases: 12. Germline values: CDR1 SEHNR, CDR2 FQNEAQ (reference sequence). The CDR3 runs to 17 residues. The CDR3 here is CASSLWGAGGIQETQYF. The CDR3 nucleotides are TGTGCCAGCAGCCTATGGGGGGCGGGAGGAATCCAAGAGACCCAGTACTTC.

The chain joins TRBV19 to TRBJ2-4, with D possibly TRBD2 on 5 matching bases. With 1 base removed from V and 3 bases from J, the gap between germline ends came to 16 bases. Germline V lookup: CDR1 LNHDA, CDR2 SQIVND (reference sequence). The CDR3 has 17 residues. The CDR3 nucleotides read TGTGCCAGTAGTATAGTACGAGGGAAGGAGGACAAAAACATTCAGTACTTC. Translation: CASSIVRGKEDKNIQYF.

As for this clone: The junction does not match germline at one end; this may be a read error. The chain carries TRBV7-2 and TRBJ1-2, with TRBD1 as a possible D gene (6 bases). Germline assignment: CDR1 SGHTA and CDR2 FQGNSA. The CDR3 length is 14 residues. The CDR3 DNA follows: TGTGTCAGCAGCACTTCAAGGGACATCTATGGCTACACCTTC. It codes for CVSSTSRDIYGYTF. Supplemented by reference TRBV7-2 and TRBJ1-2, the full variable domain reads GAGVSQSPSNKVTEKGKDVELRCDPISGHTALYWYRQSLGQGLEFLIYFQGNSAPDKSGLPSDRFSAERTGGSVSTLTIQRTQQEDSAVYLCVSSTSRDIYGYTFGSGTRLTVV.

The CDR3 here is CASSNIAGETDTQYF. CDR3 DNA: TGTGCCAGCAGCAACATAGCGGGAGAGACAGATACGCAGTATTTT. V and J are TRBV6-1 and TRBJ2-3, with 9 bases identical to TRBD2. The CDR3 is 15 residues long. The germline CDR1 and CDR2 sequences are MNHNS and SASEGT. Germline trimming cut 6 bases from V and 3 bases from J; bases unmatched to any gene: 7.

This chain links TRBV2 with TRBJ2-5; D is possibly TRBD1 (5 bases). Trimming cost V 0 bases and J 0 bases, with 11 bases left between them. The CDR3 extends over 16 amino acids. Per germline, CDR1 SNHLY and CDR2 FYNNEI. The CDR3 loop reads CASSEARTFYQETQYF. As DNA, the CDR3 is TGTGCCAGCAGTGAAGCTCGGACATTTTACCAAGAGACCCAGTACTTC.

This chain joins TRBV5-4 and TRBJ2-2; TRBD1 agrees at 10 bases. The V gene's germline CDR1 is SGHNT and CDR2 YYREEE (reference sequence). CDR3 length: 16 amino acids. V gave up 5 bases and J gave up 3 bases; unmatched junction bases: 7. CDR3 loop: CASRPGQGGDTGELFF. CDR3 nucleotide sequence: TGTGCCAGCAGGCCCGGACAGGGGGGGGACACCGGGGAGCTGTTTTTT.

The chain employs TRBV5-4 and TRBJ2-5, with TRBD2 identical over 15 bases. In germline, CDR1 is SGHNT, CDR2 YYREEE (reference sequence). V shed 4 bases, J shed 5 bases, and the junction held 6 bases outside the gene matches. The CDR3 runs 16 residues. The CDR3 loop reads CASSPGTSGGRETQYF. The CDR3 nucleotides are TGTGCCAGCAGCCCCGGGACTAGCGGGGGGAGGGAGACCCAGTACTTC.

The rearrangement links TRBV29-1 to TRBJ2-5; 8 nucleotides align to TRBD2. The germline CDR1 and CDR2 sequences are SQVTM and ANQGSEA. The J segment lost 7 bases and the V segment lost 8 bases, leaving 12 bases of the junction unmatched. CDR3 length: 13 residues. Written as DNA, the CDR3 is TGCAGCACTCGTGCGGGAGGTGAGGGGACCCAGTACTTC. Translated: CSTRAGGEGTQYF.

This clone was observed a handful of times. This sequence joins TRBV7-2 and TRBJ2-5; perhaps TRBD2 as D (7 bases). Trimming took off 5 bases at V and 5 bases at J, with 15 bases between the two ends. The CDR3 loop spans 14 amino acids. Germline values: CDR1 SGHTA, CDR2 FQGNSA. Written as DNA, the CDR3 is TGTGCCAGCAGCCAGACGGGGGGCGATGAGACCCAGTACTTC. Residues: CASSQTGGDETQYF.

The chain carries TRBV2 and TRBJ1-5; 10 bases align to TRBD1. In germline, CDR1 is SNHLY, CDR2 FYNNEI. The CDR3 runs to 15 residues. V dropped 2 bases and J dropped 4; count of bases not matched to a gene: 2. The CDR3 loop reads CASSERTGGNQPQHF. DNA of the CDR3: TGTGCCAGCAGTGAACGGACAGGGGGAAATCAGCCCCAGCATTTT.

The chain recombines TRBV28 with TRBJ1-3; D unclear. This CDR3 contains 17 residues. Germline loops: CDR1 MDHEN, CDR2 SYDVKM. V was clipped by 3 bases and J by 0 bases, with 15 bases between them. The CDR3 here is CASSFPAWTVSGNTIYF. The CDR3 DNA is TGTGCCAGCAGTTTTCCCGCCTGGACTGTCTCTGGAAACACCATATATTTT. The full variable domain, its missing parts supplied by reference TRBV28 and TRBJ1-3, is DVKVTQSSRYLVKRTGEKVFLECVQDMDHENMFWYRQDPGLGLRLIYFSYDVKMKEKGDIPEGYSVSREKKERFSLILESASTNQTSMYLCASSFPAWTVSGNTIYFGEGSWLTVV.

This sequence joins TRBV6-5 and TRBJ1-1; D uncertain. V was clipped by 2 bases and J by 1 base, with 8 bases between them. The CDR3 totals 14 residues. CDR1 MNHEY and CDR2 SVGAGI come from the germline V gene. DNA for the CDR3: TGTGCCAGCAGTTACGGTCAGGAGAACACTGAAGCTTTCTTT. As protein: CASSYGQENTEAFF.

CDR3 coding DNA: TGTGCCACCCAACTAAGCGGGAGTTTGGACGAGCAGTACTTC. It codes for CATQLSGSLDEQYF. The V call is TRBV10-3, the J call TRBJ2-7; 8 bases map to TRBD2. CDR1 ENHRY and CDR2 SYGVKD come from the germline V gene. CDR3 size: 14 residues. V lost 10 bases, J lost 5 bases, and 13 bases stayed unmatched.

J is TRBJ1-6 and V is TRBV10-3; D is unclear. Per the germline V gene, CDR1 is ENHRY and CDR2 is SYGVKD. The V gene lost 9 bases and the J gene lost 7 bases, with 19 bases spanning the gap. The CDR3 is 15 residues long. For the CDR3, the DNA is TGTGCCATAGCGAACACGGAGGGCGAAAATTCACCCCTCCACTTT. It specifies CAIANTEGENSPLHF.

Note on this clone: At one boundary the junction diverges from the germline segment, which might be a read error. This chain connects TRBV7-9 to TRBJ2-7, with a tentative D call TRBD1 (6 bases). The germline V gene encodes CDR1 SEHNR and CDR2 FQNEAQ (reference sequence). The length of the CDR3 is 14 residues. The CDR3 protein is CSSSSQQGPYEQYF. In DNA, the CDR3 is TGTTCCAGCAGCTCCCAACAGGGCCCCTACGAGCAGTACTTC.

This chain links TRBV5-6 with TRBJ2-7, with 7 bases that match TRBD1. This CDR3 comprises 16 residues. Germline V gene sequence: CDR1 SGHDT, CDR2 YYEEEE. V lost 0 bases, J lost 2 bases, and 8 bases stayed unmatched. CDR3 sequence reads: CASSLAGTARPYEQYF. The CDR3 DNA is TGTGCCAGCAGCTTGGCCGGGACAGCTAGACCCTACGAGCAGTACTTC.

This clone was detected only a few times. The chain employs TRBV9 and TRBJ2-1, with 7 bases aligning to TRBD2. V lost 4 bases to trimming and J lost 3 bases; unmatched junction nucleotides: 13. Per germline, CDR1 SGDLS and CDR2 YYNGEE. The CDR3 totals 17 residues. CDR3: CASSPALSGFGYNEQFF. The CDR3 nucleotides are TGTGCCAGCAGCCCCGCCCTTAGCGGGTTCGGCTACAATGAGCAGTTCTTC.

J is TRBJ2-3 and V is TRBV5-6; a possible D gene is TRBD1 (6 bases). V lost 2 bases and J lost 4, with 8 bases in between. Per germline, CDR1 SGHDT and CDR2 YYEEEE. The CDR3 length is 13 residues. CDR3 protein: CASSLKGADTQYF. The CDR3 DNA reads TGTGCCAGCAGCTTAAAGGGGGCAGATACGCAGTATTTT.

The V call is TRBV12-5, the J call TRBJ2-7, with D tentatively TRBD2 (5 bases). The V end was cut by 1 base, the J end by 4 bases, with 5 bases between. The CDR3 spans 12 residues. CDR1 and CDR2 from the germline V gene are LGHNT and FRNRAP. The CDR3 spells CASGLGGYEQYF. DNA of the CDR3: TGTGCTAGTGGTTTGGGAGGGTACGAGCAGTACTTC.

The chain uses TRBV27 and TRBJ2-3, with 8 bases aligning to TRBD1. Germline CDR1 MNHEY, CDR2 SMNVEV (reference sequence). Trimming at V came to 0 bases and at J to 0 bases, leaving 11 bases not matched to a gene. The CDR3 runs 19 residues. This chain's CDR3 is CASSLSTGVLISSTDTQYF. DNA of the CDR3: TGTGCCAGCAGTTTATCGACAGGGGTGCTTATCTCTAGCACAGATACGCAGTATTTT.

The chain couples TRBV4-1 to TRBJ1-5, with TRBD1 identical over 10 bases. The CDR3 is 20 amino acids. The ends lost 1 base at V and 2 bases at J; junction bases unmatched: 14. Germline CDR1 reads MGHRA; CDR2 reads YSYEKL. CDR3 residues: CASSQASRDRGVVGNQPQHF. In DNA, the CDR3 is TGCGCCAGCAGCCAAGCTAGCCGGGACAGGGGAGTTGTAGGCAATCAGCCCCAGCATTTT.